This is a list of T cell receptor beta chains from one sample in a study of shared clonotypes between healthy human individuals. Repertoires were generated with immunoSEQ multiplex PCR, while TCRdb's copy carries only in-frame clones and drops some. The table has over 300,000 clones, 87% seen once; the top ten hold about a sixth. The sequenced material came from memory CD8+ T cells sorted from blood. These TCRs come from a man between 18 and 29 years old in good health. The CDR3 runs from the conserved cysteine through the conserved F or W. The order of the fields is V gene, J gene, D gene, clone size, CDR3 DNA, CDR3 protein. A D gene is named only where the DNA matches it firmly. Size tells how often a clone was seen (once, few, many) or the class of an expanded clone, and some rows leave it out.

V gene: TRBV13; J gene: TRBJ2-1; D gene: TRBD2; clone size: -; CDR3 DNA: TGTGCCAGCAGCTCAATAGCGGGGCGGGGCAATGAGCAGTTCTTC; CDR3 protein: CASSSIAGRGNEQFF
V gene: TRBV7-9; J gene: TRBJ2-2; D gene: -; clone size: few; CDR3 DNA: TGTGCCAGCAGCTCCTTAAATGCCGGGGAGCTGTTTTTT; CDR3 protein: CASSSLNAGELFF
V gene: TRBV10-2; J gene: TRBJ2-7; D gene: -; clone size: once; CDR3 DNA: TGCGCCAGCGCGGACAGTGACGCGCAGGAGCAGTACTTC; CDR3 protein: CASADSDAQEQYF
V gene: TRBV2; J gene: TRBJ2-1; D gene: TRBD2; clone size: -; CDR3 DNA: TGTGCCATCGGACTAGCGGGAGGTCGTTATGAGCAGTTCTTC; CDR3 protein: CAIGLAGGRYEQFF
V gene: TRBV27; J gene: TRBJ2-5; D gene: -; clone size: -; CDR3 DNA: TGTGCCAGCAGTCGCGGGGTAGCACCGTACCAAGAGACCCAGTACTTC; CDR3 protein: CASSRGVAPYQETQYF
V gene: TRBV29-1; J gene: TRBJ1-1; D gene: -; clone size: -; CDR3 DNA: TGCAGCGTTGAGGTGACAGGCTTCACTGAAGCTTTCTTT; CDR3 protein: CSVEVTGFTEAFF
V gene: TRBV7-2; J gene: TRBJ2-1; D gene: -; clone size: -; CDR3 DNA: TGTGCCAGCAGCTTATTGTGGCAGGGGATAAATGAGCAGTTCTTC; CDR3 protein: CASSLLWQGINEQFF
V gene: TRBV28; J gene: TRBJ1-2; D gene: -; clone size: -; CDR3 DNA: TGTGCCAGCAGTTTGGGTGGGGATGGCTACACCTTC; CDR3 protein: CASSLGGDGYTF
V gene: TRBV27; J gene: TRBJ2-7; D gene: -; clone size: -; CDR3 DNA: TGTGCCAGCAGTCCCCTCCCGGGGGTTCGCCACGAGCAGTACTTC; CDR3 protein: CASSPLPGVRHEQYF
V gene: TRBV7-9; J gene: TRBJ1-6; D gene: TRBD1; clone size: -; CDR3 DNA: TGTGCCAGCAGCTTAGTTACAGGGGGCTCACCCCTCCACTTT; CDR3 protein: CASSLVTGGSPLHF
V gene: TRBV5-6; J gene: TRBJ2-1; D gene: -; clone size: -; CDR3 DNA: TGTGCCAGCAGCTTGGCCCCCTACAATGAGCAGTTCTTC; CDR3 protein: CASSLAPYNEQFF
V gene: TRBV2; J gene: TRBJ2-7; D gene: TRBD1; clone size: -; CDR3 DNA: TGTGCCAGCAGTGACCTAGGGACAGGGCCCTACGAGCAGTACTTC; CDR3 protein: CASSDLGTGPYEQYF
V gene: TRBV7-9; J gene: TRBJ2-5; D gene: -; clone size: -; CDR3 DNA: TGTGCCAGCAGCTTTTCGGTCCAGGGGTGGCAAGAGACCCAGTACTTC; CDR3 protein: CASSFSVQGWQETQYF
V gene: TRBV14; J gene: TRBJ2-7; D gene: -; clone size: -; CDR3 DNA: TGTGCCAGCAGCCAAGATGCCAGCGGGACATACGAGCAGTACTTC; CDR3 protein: CASSQDASGTYEQYF
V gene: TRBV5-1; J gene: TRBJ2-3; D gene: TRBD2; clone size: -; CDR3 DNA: TGCGCCAGCAGCTTGGATTTGTTAGCGGGGATGGGTAATACGCAGTATTTT; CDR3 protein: CASSLDLLAGMGNTQYF
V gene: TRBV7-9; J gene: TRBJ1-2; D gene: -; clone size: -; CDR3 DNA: TGTGCCAGCAGCTTAATGGGAAGTGGCTACACCTTC; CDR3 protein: CASSLMGSGYTF
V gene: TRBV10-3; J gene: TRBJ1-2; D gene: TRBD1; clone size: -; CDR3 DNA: TGTGCCATCCGAGACGACAGGGGGCTTGATGGCTACACCTTC; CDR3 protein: CAIRDDRGLDGYTF
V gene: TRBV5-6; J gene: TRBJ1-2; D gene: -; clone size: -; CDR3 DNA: TGTGCCAGCAGCGGGGGGAGTTTTTATGGCTACACCTTC; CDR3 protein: CASSGGSFYGYTF
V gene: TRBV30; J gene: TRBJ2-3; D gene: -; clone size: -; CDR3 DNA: TGTGCCTGGAGTGTTACTAGCGAGGGGGAGTATTTT; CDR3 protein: CAWSVTSEGEYF
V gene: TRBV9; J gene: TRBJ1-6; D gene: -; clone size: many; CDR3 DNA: TGTGCCAGCAGCCAAGAGGTCCAGGCGACAGAAAATTCACCCCTCCACTTT; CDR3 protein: CASSQEVQATENSPLHF
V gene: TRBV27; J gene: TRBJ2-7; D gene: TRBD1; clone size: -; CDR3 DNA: TGTGCCAGCAGTTCACAGGACAGGAACTACGAGCAGTACTTC; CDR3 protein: CASSSQDRNYEQYF
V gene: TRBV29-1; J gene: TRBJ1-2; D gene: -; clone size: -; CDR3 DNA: TGCAGCGTTGAGGGAAGGGACCCATCTTTAGCTAACTATGGCTACACCTTC; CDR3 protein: CSVEGRDPSLANYGYTF
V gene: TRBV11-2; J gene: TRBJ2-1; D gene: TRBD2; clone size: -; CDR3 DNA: TGTGCCAGCCTTAGCGGGAGTTATAATGAGCAGTTCTTC; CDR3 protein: CASLSGSYNEQFF
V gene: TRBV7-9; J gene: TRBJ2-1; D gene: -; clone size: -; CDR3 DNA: TGTGCCAGCAGCTTACAGTTCTTC; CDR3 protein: CASSLQFF
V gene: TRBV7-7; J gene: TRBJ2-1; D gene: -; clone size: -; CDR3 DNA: TGTGCTAGCAGCAACGCACCTATAAGTGAGCAGTTCTTC; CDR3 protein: CASSNAPISEQFF
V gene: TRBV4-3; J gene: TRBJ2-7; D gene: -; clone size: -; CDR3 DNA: TGCGCCAGCAGCCAAGATCGGGGTCCTCCAAGTGTTTACGAGCAGTACTTC; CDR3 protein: CASSQDRGPPSVYEQYF
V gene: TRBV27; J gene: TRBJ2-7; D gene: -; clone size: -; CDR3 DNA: TGTGCCAGCAGACCCCTCCCCTCCTACGAGCAGTACTTC; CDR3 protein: CASRPLPSYEQYF
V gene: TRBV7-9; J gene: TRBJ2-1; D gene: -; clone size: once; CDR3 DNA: TGTGCCAGCAGCTTAGAACCGGGACTCAACTACAATGAGCAGTTCTTC; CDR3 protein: CASSLEPGLNYNEQFF
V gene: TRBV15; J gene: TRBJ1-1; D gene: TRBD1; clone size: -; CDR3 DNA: TGTGCCACCAGACGTGACAGGGGATGGGTGAACACTGAAGCTTTCTTT; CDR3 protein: CATRRDRGWVNTEAFF
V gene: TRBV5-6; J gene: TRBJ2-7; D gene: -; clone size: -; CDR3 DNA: TGTGCCAGCAGCTTGGGAGCGACAGAATACGAGCAGTACTTC; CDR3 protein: CASSLGATEYEQYF
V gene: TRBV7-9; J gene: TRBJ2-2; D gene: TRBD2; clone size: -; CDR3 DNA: TGTGCCAGCGGCGGGACTATGAACACCGGGGAGCTGTTTTTT; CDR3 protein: CASGGTMNTGELFF
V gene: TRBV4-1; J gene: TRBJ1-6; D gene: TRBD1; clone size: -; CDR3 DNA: TGCGCCAGCAGCCCCAGACAGGGGAATTCACCCCTCCACTTT; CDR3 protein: CASSPRQGNSPLHF
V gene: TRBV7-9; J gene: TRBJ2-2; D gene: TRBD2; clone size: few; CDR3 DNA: TGTGCCAGCAGCTTAGACGGGAGGCCAACCGGGGAGCTGTTTTTT; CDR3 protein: CASSLDGRPTGELFF
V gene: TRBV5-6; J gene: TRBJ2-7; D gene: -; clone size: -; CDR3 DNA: TGTGCCAGCAGCTACTTACAGGGCGAAGCGGCCTACGAGCAGTACTTC; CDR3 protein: CASSYLQGEAAYEQYF
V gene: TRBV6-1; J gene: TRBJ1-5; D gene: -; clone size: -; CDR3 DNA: TGTGCCAGCAGAGTACAGGGAATAGGCAATCAGCCCCAGCATTTT; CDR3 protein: CASRVQGIGNQPQHF
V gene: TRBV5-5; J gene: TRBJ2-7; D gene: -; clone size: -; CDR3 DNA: TGTGCCAGCAGCTTGGAAGTTTTCATTTACGAGCAGTACTTC; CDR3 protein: CASSLEVFIYEQYF
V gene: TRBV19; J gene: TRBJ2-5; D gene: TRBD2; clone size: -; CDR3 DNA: TGTGCCAGTAGCCCTGTGGAAGCGGGAGACCAAGAGACCCAGTACTTC; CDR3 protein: CASSPVEAGDQETQYF
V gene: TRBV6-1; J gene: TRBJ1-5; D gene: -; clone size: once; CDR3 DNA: TGTGCCAGCAGTGACGACCCCAATCAGCCCCAGCATTTT; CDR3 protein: CASSDDPNQPQHF
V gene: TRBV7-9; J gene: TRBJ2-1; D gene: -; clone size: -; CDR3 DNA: TGTGCCAGCAGCTTAGCGGGGAAGGGCCATGAGCAGTTCTTC; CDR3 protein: CASSLAGKGHEQFF
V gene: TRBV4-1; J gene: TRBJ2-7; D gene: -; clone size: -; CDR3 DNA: TGCGCCAGCAGCTCCCGACTCACCAGGGACTACGAGCAGTACTTC; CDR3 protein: CASSSRLTRDYEQYF
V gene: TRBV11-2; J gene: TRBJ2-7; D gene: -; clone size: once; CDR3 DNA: TGTGCCAGCAGCTTCGGGCCTTCCTACGAGCAGTACTTC; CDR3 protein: CASSFGPSYEQYF
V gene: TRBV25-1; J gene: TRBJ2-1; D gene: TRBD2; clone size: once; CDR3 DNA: TGTGCCAGCAGTGAGAGAGCGGGAGGGCCCATGAGCAATGAGCAGTTCTTC; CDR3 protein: CASSERAGGPMSNEQFF
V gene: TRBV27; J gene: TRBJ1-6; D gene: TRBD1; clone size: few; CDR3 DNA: TGTGCCAGCAGTCCCATCCCGGGACAGACATATTCACCCCTCCACTTT; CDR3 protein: CASSPIPGQTYSPLHF
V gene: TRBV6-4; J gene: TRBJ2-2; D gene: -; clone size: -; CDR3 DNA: TGTGCCAGCAGGAGGGAGCGAGGCGGGGAGCTGTTTTTT; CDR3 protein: CASRRERGGELFF